This paragraph reports one T cell receptor beta chain. Its antigen is unknown. Base qualities are missing; no much larger clone stands one base away. The data stem from a study of T cell changes during pregnancy in multiple sclerosis (dated by TCRdb to about 2019). Broadly, across the study: In women with multiple sclerosis, the researchers looked at how the T cell repertoire shifted as pregnancy progressed.

Libraries came from the immunoSEQ multiplex PCR assay. The immuneACCESS repertoire file appears here via TCRdb, limited to in-frame rearrangements. These files lack a portion of the clones; in checked studies, under half of the deficit traces to unresolved V genes, and the cause of the others is not known. Here the sample has some 60,000 clones; 89% occur a single time. In total, the top ten clones hold about 1.7% of the sample. Here the sequenced sample was peripheral blood, taken after pregnancy. This TCR derives from a female donor with multiple sclerosis, enrolled in a pregnancy study.

The CDR3 region: CASSTGQGSYGYTF. The DNA sequence is as follows: TGTGCCAGCTCAACGGGACAGGGGTCATATGGCTACACCTTC. The chain employs TRBV18 and TRBJ1-2; 10 bases in the middle match TRBD1. For this chain, trimming is 5 bases at the V end and 5 bases at the J end, and the number of junction bases without a gene match is 5. CDR1 and CDR2, per the germline V gene, are KGHSH and LQKENI. The CDR3 sequence holds 14 residues, the cysteine and phenylalanine included. The sequence is cut down to CDR3 DNA, 42 bases in frame from base 1.